The text below deals with one T cell receptor (beta chain). Libraries were prepared by immunoSEQ multiplex PCR; TCRdb keeps only in-frame clonotypes and omits some of them. The data contain more than 85,000 clones, roughly 80% of them singletons. CDR3 length: 12 residues. Germline loops: CDR1 WSHSY, CDR2 SAAADI. Trimming removed 6 bases from V and 5 bases from J; junction bases left unmatched: 4. The record originates from a study of CD8 T cell repertoires and HIV-1 epitope variants. Study information: T cells were stimulated with Twenty-five Gag and Nef peptides separately. Equal numbers of autologous T cell-negative cells presented antigen to enriched T cells.

The TCR originated in a male donor with HIV. Source material: uncultured baseline CD8+ T cells from peripheral blood mononuclear cells (PBMCs). The chain uses TRBV10-2 and TRBJ2-7, with 7 bases fitting TRBD1. The CDR3: CASREQGDEQYF. The DNA for the CDR3 is TGCGCCAGCAGAGAGCAGGGGGACGAGCAGTACTTC.